Listed here is a single TCR beta chain. Its antigen is not identified. This entry is derived from a study of cytomegalovirus exposure and HLA in healthy donors. Overall study results and limits: There was a cluster of highly shared sequence variants that was likely a sequencing artifact. Across donors, sequencing depth was assumed by presence/absence analyses to be roughly uniform.

V was pared by 1 base and J by 9 bases, with 10 bases between. Looked up from germline, CDR1 is SSHAT and CDR2 is FNYEAQ (reference sequence). The CDR3 loop spans 13 amino acids. The study ran its PCR with 60 Vbeta and 13 Jbeta primers. TCRdb's copy holds only in-frame clones and misses some; the assay was immunoSEQ multiplex PCR. The profile shows around 150,000 clones, about 87% of them singletons. The chain links TRBV7-7 to TRBJ1-5; no definite D call. The sequenced sample was PBMCs. This TCR was recovered from a woman aged 30 to 39 in good health and CMV-seronegative. In DNA form, the CDR3 reads TGTGCCAGCAGCTTAGACAGATATTCGCCCCAGCATTTT. It encodes CASSLDRYSPQHF.